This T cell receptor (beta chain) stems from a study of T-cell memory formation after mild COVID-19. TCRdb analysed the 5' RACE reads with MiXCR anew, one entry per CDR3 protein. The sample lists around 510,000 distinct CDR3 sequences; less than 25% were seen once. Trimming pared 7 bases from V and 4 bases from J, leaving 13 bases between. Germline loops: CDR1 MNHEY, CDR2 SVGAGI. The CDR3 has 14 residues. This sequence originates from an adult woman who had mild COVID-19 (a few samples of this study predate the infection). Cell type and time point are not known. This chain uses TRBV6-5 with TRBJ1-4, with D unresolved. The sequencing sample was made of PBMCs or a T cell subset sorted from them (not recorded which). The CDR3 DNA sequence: TGTGCCAGCACGGCGAGCAGCCTTAATGAAAAACTGTTTTTT. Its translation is CASTASSLNEKLFF.